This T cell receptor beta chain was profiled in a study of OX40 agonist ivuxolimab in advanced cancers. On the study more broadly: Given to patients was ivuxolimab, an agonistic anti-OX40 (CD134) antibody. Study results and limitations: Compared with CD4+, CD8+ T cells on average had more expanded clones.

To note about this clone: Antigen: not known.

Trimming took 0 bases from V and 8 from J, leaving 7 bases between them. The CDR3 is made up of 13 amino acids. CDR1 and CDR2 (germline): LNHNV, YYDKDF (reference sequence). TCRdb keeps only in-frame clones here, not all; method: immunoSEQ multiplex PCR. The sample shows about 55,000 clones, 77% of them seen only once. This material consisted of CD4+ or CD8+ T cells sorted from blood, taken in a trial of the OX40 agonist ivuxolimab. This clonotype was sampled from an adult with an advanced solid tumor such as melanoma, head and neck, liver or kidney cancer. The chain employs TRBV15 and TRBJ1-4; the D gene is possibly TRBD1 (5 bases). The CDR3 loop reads CATSRDQGEKLFF. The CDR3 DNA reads TGTGCCACCAGCAGAGACCAGGGAGAAAAACTGTTTTTT.